This T cell receptor beta chain was observed in a study of shared clonotypes between healthy human individuals. Study findings and constraints: It was anticipated that sequencing depth would influence how many clonotypes donors shared.

The assay was immunoSEQ multiplex PCR, and TCRdb's table has in-frame clones only and misses some. The data contain 2 million or so clones, roughly 95% of them singletons. As concerns this clone: The antigen remains unidentified.

The V and J ends lost 5 bases and 0 bases, in that order; junction bases with no gene match: 5. Germline loops: CDR1 SGHVS, CDR2 FQNEAQ. There are 15 residues in the CDR3. Positive CCR7 selection of CD45RO-negative cells yielded the naive CD8 cells, and terminally differentiated effector memory CD45RA+ cells were excluded. The source is a man between 18 and 35 years old in good health. The gene calls are TRBV7-8 and TRBJ2-3; 7 nucleotides align to TRBD1. Source material: naive CD8+ T cells sorted from blood. In nucleotides, the CDR3 is TGTGCCAGCAGCGTGGGACAGACTAGCACAGATACGCAGTATTTT. Its protein is CASSVGQTSTDTQYF.